This T cell receptor beta chain stems from a study of vaccination and CD4 T cells after COVID-19. Study observations and caveats: Vaccine-specific clones in convalescent patients were spike mono-reactive in 304 of 307 cases.

A remark on this clonotype: Its specificity is not known.

An Oncomine TCR Beta short-read assay was used to sequence the DNA from cultured CD4+ T cells. TCRdb reprocessed the PCR reads with MiXCR, giving one entry per CDR3 protein. The table lists more than 15,000 distinct CDR3 sequences, roughly 60% of them singletons. Treatment meaning: roughly 11-day PBMC culture with coronavirus spike peptide pools or control peptides (ViraFEST assay). Specimen: CD4+ T cells from blood, cultured in vitro, collected after SARS-CoV-2 vaccination. The sequence was collected from a human donor who had recovered from COVID-19.

The CDR3 protein is CASSSKMDGEQYF. In nucleotides, the CDR3 is TGCGCCAGCAGCTCAAAGATGGACGGTGAGCAGTACTTC. The chain couples TRBV5-1 to TRBJ2-7; the D is unclear. The CDR3 contains 13 residues. With 3 bases removed from V and 7 bases from J, the gap between germline ends came to 14 bases. Germline CDR1 SGHRS, CDR2 YFSETQ.